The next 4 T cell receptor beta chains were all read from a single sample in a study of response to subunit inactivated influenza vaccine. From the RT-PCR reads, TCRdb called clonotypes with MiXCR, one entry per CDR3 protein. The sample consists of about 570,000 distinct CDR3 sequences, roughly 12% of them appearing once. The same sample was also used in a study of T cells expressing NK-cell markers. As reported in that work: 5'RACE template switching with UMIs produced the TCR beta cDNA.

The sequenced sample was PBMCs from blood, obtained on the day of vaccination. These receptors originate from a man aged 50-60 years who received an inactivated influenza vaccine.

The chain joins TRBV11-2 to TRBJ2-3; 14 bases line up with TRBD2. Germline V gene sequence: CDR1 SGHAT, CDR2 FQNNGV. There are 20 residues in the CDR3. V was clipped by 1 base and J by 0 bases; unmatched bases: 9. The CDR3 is CASSLVGQGTSGSSTDTQYF. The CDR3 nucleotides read TGTGCCAGCAGCTTAGTGGGACAGGGGACTAGCGGGAGCAGCACAGATACGCAGTATTTT.

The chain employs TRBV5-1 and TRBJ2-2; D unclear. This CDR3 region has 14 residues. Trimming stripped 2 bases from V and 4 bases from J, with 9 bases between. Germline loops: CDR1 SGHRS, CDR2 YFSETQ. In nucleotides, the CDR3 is TGCGCCAGCAGCTTTATGGAGAGCACCGGGGAGCTGTTTTTT. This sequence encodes CASSFMESTGELFF. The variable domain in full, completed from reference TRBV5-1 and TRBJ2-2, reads KAGVTQTPRYLIKTRGQQVTLSCSPISGHRSVSWYQQTPGQGLQFLFEYFSETQRNKGNFPGRFSGRQFSNSRSEMNVSTLELGDSALYLCASSFMESTGELFFGEGSRLTVL.

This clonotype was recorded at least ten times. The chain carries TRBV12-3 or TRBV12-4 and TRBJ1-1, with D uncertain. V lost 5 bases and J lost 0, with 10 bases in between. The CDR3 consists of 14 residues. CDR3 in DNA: TGTGCCAGCAGTCTAAACGCCATGAACACTGAAGCTTTCTTT. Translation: CASSLNAMNTEAFF.

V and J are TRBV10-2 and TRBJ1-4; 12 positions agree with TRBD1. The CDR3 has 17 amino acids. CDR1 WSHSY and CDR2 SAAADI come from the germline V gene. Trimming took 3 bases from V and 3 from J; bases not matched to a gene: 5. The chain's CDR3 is CASSDRDRGLSNEKLFF. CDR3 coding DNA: TGCGCCAGCAGTGACCGGGACAGGGGGCTCTCTAATGAAAAACTGTTTTTT.